The 7 T cell receptor beta chains listed next were all sequenced from one sample in a study of blood T cell repertoires in COVID-19. TCRdb keeps only in-frame clones here, not all; method: immunoSEQ multiplex PCR. Here the sample spans about 130,000 clones, 78% being singletons. Sequencing used PBMCs or T cells enriched from blood (not recorded which). These receptors were collected from a woman in her fifties or sixties who had recovered from COVID-19.

This clone was seen only once. The rearrangement joins TRBV19 to TRBJ1-2; 8 nucleotides align to TRBD1. Germline V gene sequence: CDR1 LNHDA, CDR2 SQIVND (reference sequence). This CDR3 is built from 13 residues. V lost 2 bases and J lost 4; bases outside the gene matches: 0. The CDR3 coding sequence is TGTGCCAGTAGTATAACAGGGGGCTATGGCTACACCTTC. Translation gives CASSITGGYGYTF.

This rearrangement joins TRBV6-1 to TRBJ1-6; a weak D match, TRBD1 (5 bases). Between the trimmed V and J ends, which lost 2 bases and 3 bases, there was a span of 5 bases. This CDR3 spans 14 amino acids. Germline V gene data show CDR1 as MNHNS and CDR2 as SASEGT. The CDR3 sequence: CASSETGYNSPLHF. The CDR3 bases are TGTGCCAGCAGTGAAACAGGCTATAATTCACCCCTCCACTTT.

The rearrangement joins TRBV27 to TRBJ2-2; weak D call: TRBD1 (6 bases). Trimming took 5 bases from V and 6 from J, leaving 22 bases between them. Germline CDR1 and CDR2: MNHEY and SMNVEV (reference sequence). The CDR3 totals 17 residues. The CDR3 DNA is TGTGCCAGCAGTCACTTAGGGGGAAGAGGTCGGCCCGGGGAGCTGTTTTTT. Translated, it gives CASSHLGGRGRPGELFF.

The rearrangement links TRBV30 to TRBJ1-2; D gene ambiguous. Trimming took 0 bases from V and 2 from J, leaving 13 bases between them. The CDR3 contains 15 residues. From germline, CDR1 is GTSNPN and CDR2 SVGIG (reference sequence). CDR3 residues: CAWSVLRGRNYGYTF. CDR3 coding DNA: TGTGCCTGGAGTGTACTCCGAGGCCGGAACTATGGCTACACCTTC.

The CDR3 here is CASSLHPYGYTF. DNA of the CDR3: TGTGCCAGCAGTTTACATCCCTACGGCTACACCTTC. V gene TRBV28 combines with J gene TRBJ1-2, with D uncertain. Germline assignment: CDR1 MDHEN and CDR2 SYDVKM. The CDR3 length is 12 residues. Trimming shortened V by 2 bases and J by 8 bases, and 9 bases separated the two germline ends.

The V gene is TRBV27, the J gene TRBJ1-6; the D is unclear. The germline gives CDR1 MNHEY, CDR2 SMNVEV (reference sequence). The V end was cut by 3 bases, the J end by 6 bases, with 6 bases between. CDR3 length: 13 amino acids. DNA for the CDR3: TGTGCCAGCAGTTTCAGAATTAATTCACCCCTCCACTTT. Amino acids: CASSFRINSPLHF.

V is TRBV7-2 and J is TRBJ1-2; 8 bases are a match to TRBD1. CDR1 and CDR2 from the germline V gene are SGHTA and FQGNSA. The ends lost 0 bases at V and 7 bases at J; junction bases unmatched: 16. The CDR3 runs 18 residues. The CDR3 reads CASSLAHGAGGARSGYTF. In nucleotides, the CDR3 is TGTGCCAGCAGCTTAGCGCATGGAGCAGGGGGCGCAAGGAGTGGCTACACCTTC.